This record looks at one T cell receptor (beta chain) sequence and its context. This specimen belongs to a study of T cell changes during pregnancy in multiple sclerosis. Germline CDR1 MNHEY, CDR2 SMNVEV (reference sequence). Trimming cost V 7 bases and J 0 bases, with 9 bases left between them. CDR3 length: 13 amino acids. Repertoires were generated with immunoSEQ multiplex PCR, while TCRdb's copy carries only in-frame clones and drops some. The sample has 40,000 to 45,000 clones, around nine tenths seen once. The rearrangement joins TRBV27 to TRBJ1-1; D call uncertain. This sequence originates from a female donor in good health, enrolled as a control in a pregnancy study. Sequenced here: CD8+ T cells from peripheral blood mononuclear cells, sampled after pregnancy. DNA for the CDR3: TGTGCCAGCAAACTGAATCTGAACACTGAAGCTTTCTTT. Translated, it gives CASKLNLNTEAFF.